This T cell receptor beta chain appears in the sequencing data of a study of monozygotic twins with inflammatory bowel disease. Study findings and constraints: For IBD patients, clonotypes shared with others were fewer than for healthy twins, especially with disease activity. The analysis yielded no support for one strong signal or clonotype associated with IBD. Healthy co-twins, by inverse Simpson, had higher TCRbeta diversity than their siblings with IBD.

Across eight separate reactions for each sample, cDNA was made. Reprocessing the 5' RACE reads, TCRdb reports a single entry for every CDR3 protein and omits DNA. In total, the table holds a few hundred thousand distinct CDR3 sequences. A word on this clonotype: Its antigen is not known.

The CDR3 is 14 residues long. Per the germline V gene, CDR1 is SGHTA and CDR2 is FQGNSA. Specimen: blood. This clonotype originated in a human donor with ulcerative colitis or Crohn's disease, or a healthy co-twin of an affected twin (not recorded which). The rearrangement uses TRBV7-2 and TRBJ2-7; TCRdb picks TRBD1, but there is no DNA to check that call. CDR3 in amino acids: CASSLGTFSYEQYF.